The next 19 T cell receptor beta chains were all read from a single sample in a study of neurological immune-mediated disorders. Indicated time point: longitudinal time-point 2. One entry per CDR3 protein, called by TCRdb with MiXCR from the 5' RACE reads. The table shows tens of thousands of distinct CDR3 sequences, with around 13% occurring only once. The sequenced material came from PBMCs. These receptors came from a woman between 40 and 55 years old in good health.

As regards this clonotype: A clone one base away is much larger, so this may be a read error. The chain is built from TRBV7-9 and TRBJ1-1; D ambiguous. Germline CDR1 SEHNR, CDR2 FQNEAQ (reference sequence). This CDR3 is 13 amino acids long. CDR3 sequence (DNA): TGTGCCAGCAGCCTTTGGGCCGGCACTGACGCTTTCTTT. Its protein product is CASSLWAGTDAFF.

This clonotype was seen at least ten times. The chain carries TRBV27 and TRBJ2-1; 10 bases map to TRBD2. CDR1 and CDR2 (germline): MNHEY, SMNVEV (reference sequence). This CDR3 region has 15 residues. After removal of 0 bases from V and 6 bases from J, the junction contained 2 bases not matched to a gene. The CDR3 DNA sequence: TGTGCCAGCAGTTTATCTCGGACTAGCGGCAATGAGCAGTTCTTC. It is translated as CASSLSRTSGNEQFF.

This clonotype was found many times. The chain has TRBV12-3 or TRBV12-4 and TRBJ2-1; 7 bases line up with TRBD2. V shed 6 bases, J shed 7 bases, and the junction held 9 bases outside the gene matches. The CDR3 is 14 amino acids. The CDR3: CASSGGGARNEQFF. CDR3 nucleotides: TGTGCCAGCAGCGGGGGAGGGGCGCGGAATGAGCAGTTCTTC.

There are many counts of this clonotype. This chain joins TRBV20-1 and TRBJ1-2; D not certain. Germline CDR1 reads DFQATT; CDR2 reads SNEGSKA (reference sequence). Trimming stripped 3 bases from V and 8 bases from J, with 10 bases between. This CDR3 is 11 amino acids long. The CDR3 reads CSASIREGYTF. The CDR3 DNA is TGCAGTGCTAGCATCCGGGAAGGCTACACCTTC.

This clonotype occurred many times. This chain joins TRBV12-3 or TRBV12-4 and TRBJ1-2; the match to TRBD1 covers 9 bases. J was trimmed by 7 bases and V by 6 bases; bases with no gene match: 9. The CDR3 loop spans 14 amino acids. The CDR3 sequence: CASSHSQGAGGYTF. CDR3 nucleotide sequence: TGTGCCAGCAGCCACTCACAGGGGGCGGGTGGCTACACCTTC.

This clonotype occurred many times. The V and J genes are TRBV5-1 and TRBJ2-5; TRBD2 agrees at 9 bases. Trimming took 2 bases from V and 4 from J; bases not matched to a gene: 9. The germline V gene encodes CDR1 SGHRS and CDR2 YFSETQ. There are 16 residues in the CDR3. CDR3 protein: CASSLRVSGGSETQYF. As DNA, the CDR3 is TGCGCCAGCAGCTTAAGGGTCAGCGGGGGGTCAGAGACCCAGTACTTC.

This clonotype has at least ten counts. The chain couples TRBV7-7 to TRBJ2-5; TRBD2 is a possible D gene (6 bases). The CDR3 loop spans 16 amino acids. V gave up 4 bases and J gave up 4 bases, with 19 bases separating them. Germline loops: CDR1 SSHAT, CDR2 FNYEAQ (reference sequence). CDR3 sequence reads: CASSSTPGDLGETQYF. The CDR3 coding sequence is TGTGCCAGCAGCTCTACCCCGGGGGACTTAGGAGAGACCCAGTACTTC.

This clonotype was seen many times. The chain couples TRBV20-1 to TRBJ2-5; D is perhaps TRBD1 (7 bases). The V gene lost 2 bases and the J gene lost 5 bases, with 15 bases spanning the gap. Germline assignment: CDR1 DFQATT and CDR2 SNEGSKA (reference sequence). This CDR3 is built from 14 residues. The CDR3 DNA follows: TGCAGTGCTAGATCATCGACAGGGAGGGAGACCCAGTACTTC. Translating it yields CSARSSTGRETQYF.

This clonotype was picked up many times. This rearrangement joins TRBV6-5 to TRBJ1-1; TRBD1 matches 9 bases. Germline V gene sequence: CDR1 MNHEY, CDR2 SVGAGI. V shed 7 bases and J 6 bases; nucleotides not matched to a gene: 9. This CDR3 contains 14 residues. This CDR3 is CASNAGTGIAEAFF. The CDR3, as DNA: TGTGCCAGCAACGCCGGGACAGGGATCGCTGAAGCTTTCTTT.

This clonotype was observed at least ten times. The V call is TRBV5-1, the J call TRBJ2-5; 7 bases line up with TRBD1. Looked up from germline, CDR1 is SGHRS and CDR2 is YFSETQ. This CDR3 is built from 18 residues. Trimming cost V 0 bases and J 4 bases; bases outside gene matches: 15. In DNA form, the CDR3 reads TGCGCCAGCAGCTTGGAGGTCGAGGCAGGGGGTTTTCGAGAGACCCAGTACTTC. Translating gives CASSLEVEAGGFRETQYF.

The sample holds many counts of this clonotype. The rearrangement joins TRBV6-5 to TRBJ2-3, with 15 bases matching TRBD2. The CDR3 has 17 amino acids. Germline loops: CDR1 MNHEY, CDR2 SVGAGI. With 0 bases clipped from V and 8 bases from J, the junction kept 6 bases outside the gene matches. This CDR3 reads CASSYSGLAGGRGTQYF. CDR3 DNA: TGTGCCAGCAGTTACTCGGGACTAGCGGGAGGACGGGGTACGCAGTATTTT.

This clonotype showed up many times. The rearrangement joins TRBV27 to TRBJ2-1; no definite D call. Germline V gives CDR1 MNHEY, CDR2 SMNVEV (reference sequence). There are 14 residues in the CDR3. V dropped 7 bases and J dropped 0 bases, with 10 bases sitting between them. The CDR3 reads CASKRRYSYNEQFF. The CDR3 DNA reads TGTGCCAGCAAAAGACGTTACTCCTACAATGAGCAGTTCTTC.

This clonotype has at least ten counts. V is TRBV29-1 and J is TRBJ1-1, with D unclear. The CDR3 has 11 amino acids. Germline V CDR1 and CDR2: SQVTM, ANQGSEA. Here the CDR3 reads CNVPANTEAFF. In DNA, the CDR3 is TGCAACGTGCCAGCAAACACTGAAGCTTTCTTT.

This clonotype has at least ten counts. The chain recombines TRBV5-1 with TRBJ2-7, with 7 bases lining up with TRBD1. The CDR3 length is 14 residues. Germline trimming cut 5 bases from V and 2 bases from J; bases unmatched to any gene: 7. Germline CDR1 and CDR2: SGHRS and YFSETQ. CDR3 nucleotide sequence: TGCGCCAGCAGTAACAGACAGGGCACCTACGAGCAGTACTTC. This sequence encodes CASSNRQGTYEQYF.

This clonotype was counted ten times or more. The chain recombines TRBV27 with TRBJ2-7; either TRBD1 or TRBD2 may fit D (5 bases each). There are 13 residues in the CDR3. Germline V gene lookup returns CDR1 MNHEY and CDR2 SMNVEV (reference sequence). V dropped 4 bases and J dropped 4 bases, with 11 bases sitting between them. Written as DNA, the CDR3 is TGTGCCAGCAGTTGGGACGGACTTTACGAGCAGTACTTC. Translating gives CASSWDGLYEQYF.

This clonotype was seen many times. This rearrangement joins TRBV4-1 to TRBJ2-2; 8 bases line up with TRBD2. V dropped 0 bases and J dropped 4; count of bases not matched to a gene: 7. CDR1 and CDR2 from the germline V gene are MGHRA and YSYEKL. There are 17 residues in the CDR3. The CDR3 region has the DNA TGCGCCAGCAGCCAAGAGGCCAAGCGGGGGAGCACCGGGGAGCTGTTTTTT. This sequence encodes CASSQEAKRGSTGELFF.

This clonotype was recorded at least ten times. The chain employs TRBV14 and TRBJ1-1; D uncertain. The germline V gene encodes CDR1 SGHDN and CDR2 FVKESK. The germline V and J ends were trimmed by 10 bases and 1 base, with 13 bases remaining between them. The CDR3 contains 13 residues. The CDR3: CATAVLQNTEAFF. The DNA for the CDR3 is TGTGCCACCGCAGTCCTTCAGAACACTGAAGCTTTCTTT.

J is TRBJ2-2 and V is TRBV29-1; 7 nucleotides line up with TRBD2. The CDR3 loop spans 14 amino acids. The V gene's germline CDR1 is SQVTM and CDR2 ANQGSEA. Losses at the gene ends were 3 bases for V and 7 bases for J; bases not matched to a gene: 8. The CDR3 reads CSVEPSGPNGELFF. In DNA, the CDR3 is TGCAGCGTTGAGCCTAGCGGACCCAACGGGGAGCTGTTTTTT.

The rearrangement joins TRBV15 to TRBJ1-4; D call uncertain. The CDR3 is 13 residues long. Germline CDR1 reads LNHNV; CDR2 reads YYDKDF (reference sequence). V was trimmed by 1 base and J by 8 bases, leaving 8 bases between them. The CDR3 loop is CATSRGEREKLFF. CDR3 DNA: TGTGCCACCAGCAGAGGGGAACGGGAAAAACTGTTTTTT.